The clone carrying this T cell receptor (beta chain) was observed once. Data came from immunoSEQ multiplex PCR; TCRdb stores just in-frame clones and leaves some out. The sample lists about 150,000 clones, around 90% occurring once. The CDR3 runs 14 residues. The trim removed 5 bases at V and 1 base at J, leaving 4 bases unmatched. CDR1 and CDR2 from the germline V gene are LNHDA and SQIVND (reference sequence). The sample belongs to a study of T cell responses to AZD1222 COVID-19 vaccine. This clonotype was obtained from an adult in good health. Sequenced material: peripheral blood, taken on day 0 of AZD1222 vaccination. J is TRBJ1-1 and V is TRBV19, with 7 bases lining up with TRBD1. DNA of the CDR3: TGTGCCAGTAGTGCCAGGGGGGAGAACACTGAAGCTTTCTTT. It translates to CASSARGENTEAFF. Full variable domain (outside the CDR3, taken from reference TRBV19 and TRBJ1-1): DGGITQSPKYLFRKEGQNVTLSCEQNLNHDAMYWYRQDPGQGLRLIYYSQIVNDFQKGDIAEGYSVSREKKESFPLTVTSAQKNPTAFYLCASSARGENTEAFFGQGTRLTVV.